This T cell receptor beta chain was found in a study of prognosis after radiotherapy for stage I lung cancer. About the study: Of the patients, several had squamous cell carcinoma and about a dozen had adenocarcinoma tumors. Study-wide results and caveats: Unique TCR clone counts went down once patients had stereotactic body radiation therapy, median around 10,000 versus 6,900. It was in patients who developed distant metastases that Shannon entropy after stereotactic body radiation therapy was lower.

The CDR3 spans 16 residues. V shed 7 bases, J shed 2 bases, and the junction held 11 bases outside the gene matches. The germline CDR1 and CDR2 sequences are MNHNS and SASEGT. At least ten counts were recorded for this clonotype. The antigen remains undetermined. CDR3 of TCR beta was amplified from genomic DNA via a two-round multiplex PCR. Gene-specific primers for each TRBV and TRBJ gene drove first-round PCR. TCRdb re-called the multiplex PCR reads with MiXCR, one entry per CDR3 protein. The sample includes under 50,000 distinct CDR3 sequences, around 22% of them seen just once. The material sequenced was PBMCs, taken before or after stereotactic body radiation therapy (not recorded which). This sequence joins TRBV6-1 and TRBJ1-5; 7 nucleotides align to TRBD1. The source of this sequence is a donor over 45 with non-small cell lung cancer. CDR3 DNA: TGTGCCAGCACGAGGGAGGGGGCGCGGGGCAATCAGCCCCAGCATTTT. This translates into CASTREGARGNQPQHF.